These T cell receptor beta chains were read from a single sample in a study of Ad26.COV2.S vaccination and SARS-CoV-2 variants. This table comes from immunoSEQ multiplex PCR, and its TCRdb copy is limited to in-frame clones, with some not included. The table includes hundreds of thousands of clones, about 87% detected once. This sample comprised peripheral blood, obtained in a trial of Ad26.COV2.S vaccine versus placebo. These receptors were taken from a person between 18 and 65 years old who received the Ad26.COV2.S COVID-19 vaccine or a placebo. Both conserved end residues are part of each CDR3. A D gene is named only where the DNA matches it firmly. Where a row states a size, it is once, few, many or the class of an expanded clone; other rows omit it.

v_call: TRBV5-1; d_call: NA; j_call: TRBJ2-3; clone_size: NA; cdr3_nt: TGCGCCAGCACAACAGGTCTCACAGATACGCAGTATTTT; cdr3_aa: CASTTGLTDTQYF
v_call: TRBV2; d_call: NA; j_call: TRBJ2-1; clone_size: NA; cdr3_nt: TGTGCCAGCAGTGACGGCAAGCGCTCCTACAATGAGCAGTTCTTC; cdr3_aa: CASSDGKRSYNEQFF
v_call: TRBV28; d_call: NA; j_call: TRBJ2-7; clone_size: NA; cdr3_nt: TGTGCCAGCAGTCTCGGGACACGAAGGGGCGAGCAGTACTTC; cdr3_aa: CASSLGTRRGEQYF
v_call: TRBV19; d_call: NA; j_call: TRBJ1-3; clone_size: NA; cdr3_nt: TGTGCCAGTAGTACCGTGTTATCCGTGGGGGGAAGACTTGGAAACACCATATATTTT; cdr3_aa: CASSTVLSVGGRLGNTIYF
v_call: TRBV9; d_call: TRBD2; j_call: TRBJ2-7; clone_size: NA; cdr3_nt: TGTGCCAGCAGCGTAGCCGGGACTAGCGGACCTGGGGAGCAGTACTTC; cdr3_aa: CASSVAGTSGPGEQYF
v_call: TRBV27; d_call: TRBD1; j_call: TRBJ1-5; clone_size: many; cdr3_nt: TGTGCCAGCAGTTTATCTCAGGGGGGCAATCAGCCCCAGCATTTT; cdr3_aa: CASSLSQGGNQPQHF
v_call: TRBV30; d_call: TRBD1; j_call: TRBJ1-6; clone_size: few; cdr3_nt: TGTGCCTGGAGCGGACCGGGGACAGGGACTTCACCCCTCCACTTT; cdr3_aa: CAWSGPGTGTSPLHF
v_call: TRBV13; d_call: NA; j_call: TRBJ1-2; clone_size: NA; cdr3_nt: TGTGCCAGCAGCTTCCGGTCGGACTATGGCTACACCTTC; cdr3_aa: CASSFRSDYGYTF
v_call: TRBV25-1; d_call: TRBD2; j_call: TRBJ2-1; clone_size: NA; cdr3_nt: TGTGCCAGCAGTATGCCGGGACTAGCGGGGGTGCACAATGAGCAGTTCTTC; cdr3_aa: CASSMPGLAGVHNEQFF
v_call: TRBV21-1; d_call: NA; j_call: TRBJ2-7; clone_size: NA; cdr3_nt: TGTGCCAGCAGCACCGGCGGGGGGTGCGAGCAGTACTTC; cdr3_aa: CASSTGGGCEQYF
v_call: TRBV7-2; d_call: NA; j_call: TRBJ1-4; clone_size: NA; cdr3_nt: TGTGCCAGCAGCTTAGAGTTCGGGGGGGTCGGAGAAAAACTGTTTTTT; cdr3_aa: CASSLEFGGVGEKLFF
v_call: TRBV18; d_call: NA; j_call: TRBJ1-3; clone_size: once; cdr3_nt: TGTGCCAGCGACACGCCTGGGGAGAAATCTGGAAACACCATATATTTT; cdr3_aa: CASDTPGEKSGNTIYF
v_call: TRBV5-1; d_call: TRBD1; j_call: TRBJ2-7; clone_size: NA; cdr3_nt: TGCGCCAGCAGCCCCGGTGGGACAGGGCGAGGATACGAGCAGTACTTC; cdr3_aa: CASSPGGTGRGYEQYF
v_call: TRBV10-3; d_call: NA; j_call: TRBJ1-4; clone_size: NA; cdr3_nt: TGTGCCATCAGTGAGTCGAATGAAAAACTGTTTTTT; cdr3_aa: CAISESNEKLFF
v_call: TRBV4-2; d_call: TRBD1; j_call: TRBJ2-5; clone_size: NA; cdr3_nt: TGTGCCAGCAGCCTTCGAGGGGGCCCCCAAGAGACCCAGTACTTC; cdr3_aa: CASSLRGGPQETQYF
v_call: TRBV27; d_call: TRBD1; j_call: TRBJ1-1; clone_size: NA; cdr3_nt: TGTGCCAGCCGGACAGGGGAAGATTTCGAAGCTTTCTTT; cdr3_aa: CASRTGEDFEAFF
v_call: TRBV6-5; d_call: NA; j_call: TRBJ2-5; clone_size: NA; cdr3_nt: TGTGCCAGCAGTTACTCGAGATCCTTGGAGACCCAGTACTTC; cdr3_aa: CASSYSRSLETQYF
v_call: TRBV27; d_call: NA; j_call: TRBJ1-2; clone_size: NA; cdr3_nt: TGTGCCAGCAGTTTATCGTCGCCAGGCTATGGCTACACCTTC; cdr3_aa: CASSLSSPGYGYTF
v_call: TRBV2; d_call: NA; j_call: TRBJ1-1; clone_size: NA; cdr3_nt: TGTGCCAGCACCATAGCTGGAGGTGACACTGAAGCTTTCTTT; cdr3_aa: CASTIAGGDTEAFF
v_call: TRBV28; d_call: NA; j_call: TRBJ1-3; clone_size: NA; cdr3_nt: TGTGCCAGCGGATTTACCTCTGGAAACACCATATATTTT; cdr3_aa: CASGFTSGNTIYF
v_call: TRBV19; d_call: TRBD1; j_call: TRBJ2-7; clone_size: NA; cdr3_nt: TGTGCCAGTAGTTGGACAGGGGCTGGCGAGCAGTACTTC; cdr3_aa: CASSWTGAGEQYF
v_call: TRBV28; d_call: TRBD1; j_call: TRBJ1-5; clone_size: NA; cdr3_nt: TGTGCCAGCAGTTTACCCCAGGGGGGGAATCAGCCCCAGCATTTT; cdr3_aa: CASSLPQGGNQPQHF
v_call: TRBV11-3; d_call: TRBD2; j_call: TRBJ2-5; clone_size: NA; cdr3_nt: TGTGCCAGCAGCCCGGGACTAGCGGGGCCCCAAGAGACCCAGTACTTC; cdr3_aa: CASSPGLAGPQETQYF
v_call: TRBV7-2; d_call: NA; j_call: TRBJ2-2; clone_size: NA; cdr3_nt: TGTGCCAGCAGCTTAGTACTAGCTCAGAACACCGGGGAGCTGTTTTTT; cdr3_aa: CASSLVLAQNTGELFF
v_call: TRBV19; d_call: NA; j_call: TRBJ1-2; clone_size: NA; cdr3_nt: TGTGCCAGTACATGGGAGGGCTTTGGCTACACCTTC; cdr3_aa: CASTWEGFGYTF
v_call: TRBV5-1; d_call: NA; j_call: TRBJ2-3; clone_size: NA; cdr3_nt: TGCGCCAGCAGCTTGGCGGGACAACAAGATACGCAGTATTTT; cdr3_aa: CASSLAGQQDTQYF
v_call: TRBV16; d_call: TRBD1; j_call: TRBJ1-6; clone_size: NA; cdr3_nt: TGTGCCAGCAGCCCCGTACAGGGGCCCTCAAAGGCACCCCTCCACTTT; cdr3_aa: CASSPVQGPSKAPLHF
v_call: TRBV10-3; d_call: NA; j_call: TRBJ1-6; clone_size: NA; cdr3_nt: TGTGCCACACCGGGCGGGGGCCCCCTATTTTCACCCCTCCACTTT; cdr3_aa: CATPGGGPLFSPLHF
v_call: TRBV5-5; d_call: NA; j_call: TRBJ2-7; clone_size: NA; cdr3_nt: TGTGCCAGCAGCAATGACCCTAAAACCTACGAGCAGTACTTC; cdr3_aa: CASSNDPKTYEQYF
v_call: TRBV5-1; d_call: NA; j_call: TRBJ1-2; clone_size: NA; cdr3_nt: TGCGCCAGCAGTCCCGACGGCAACTCAGCTGGCTACACCTTC; cdr3_aa: CASSPDGNSAGYTF
v_call: TRBV6-4; d_call: NA; j_call: TRBJ2-2; clone_size: NA; cdr3_nt: TGTGCCAGCCGGGGCTCCAGGGGTGGTGTCACCGGGGAGCTGTTTTTT; cdr3_aa: CASRGSRGGVTGELFF
v_call: TRBV5-1; d_call: NA; j_call: TRBJ2-7; clone_size: once; cdr3_nt: TGCGCCAGCAGCTTGGGGCGGGCATACGAGCAGTACTTC; cdr3_aa: CASSLGRAYEQYF
v_call: TRBV20-1; d_call: NA; j_call: TRBJ2-7; clone_size: NA; cdr3_nt: TGCAGTGCTAGCCCCCGCTACGAGCAGTACTTC; cdr3_aa: CSASPRYEQYF
v_call: TRBV18; d_call: NA; j_call: TRBJ2-1; clone_size: NA; cdr3_nt: TGTGCCAGCTCACCCGGGTACCGGGATAATGGGTACAATGAGCAGTTCTTC; cdr3_aa: CASSPGYRDNGYNEQFF
v_call: TRBV6-6; d_call: NA; j_call: TRBJ1-4; clone_size: NA; cdr3_nt: TGTGCCAGCAGTTCCTTGTGGGGGAGGGGGGATGAAAAACTGTTTTTT; cdr3_aa: CASSSLWGRGDEKLFF
v_call: TRBV6-4; d_call: NA; j_call: TRBJ2-7; clone_size: NA; cdr3_nt: TGTGCCAGCAGCAGCCAGGGGTGTCACTCCTACGAGCAGTACTTC; cdr3_aa: CASSSQGCHSYEQYF
v_call: TRBV7-9; d_call: NA; j_call: TRBJ1-2; clone_size: NA; cdr3_nt: TGTGCCAGCAGCCTAGAGGAAGGGAACTATGGCTACACCTTC; cdr3_aa: CASSLEEGNYGYTF
v_call: TRBV7-3; d_call: NA; j_call: TRBJ1-5; clone_size: NA; cdr3_nt: TGTGCCAGCAGCAGAGATAGCAATCAGCCCCAGCATTTT; cdr3_aa: CASSRDSNQPQHF
v_call: TRBV2; d_call: NA; j_call: TRBJ1-1; clone_size: once; cdr3_nt: TGTGCCAGCACGAAAGCTACACTGAACACTGAAGCTTTCTTT; cdr3_aa: CASTKATLNTEAFF
v_call: TRBV5-1; d_call: NA; j_call: TRBJ2-1; clone_size: many; cdr3_nt: TGCGCCAGCAGCTTGGACTACAATGAGCAGTTCTTC; cdr3_aa: CASSLDYNEQFF
v_call: TRBV6-8; d_call: TRBD1; j_call: TRBJ2-7; clone_size: NA; cdr3_nt: TGTGCCAGCAATATAGCCCGGGACAGGGCTCCCGAGCAGTACTTC; cdr3_aa: CASNIARDRAPEQYF
v_call: TRBV7-9; d_call: TRBD1; j_call: TRBJ2-7; clone_size: NA; cdr3_nt: TGTGCCAGCAGCTTAGATGGGGCAGGGGGTCCCGAGCAGTACTTC; cdr3_aa: CASSLDGAGGPEQYF
v_call: TRBV21-1; d_call: NA; j_call: TRBJ2-6; clone_size: NA; cdr3_nt: TGTGCCAGCAGCAGCCCGCACCCTGGGGCCAACGTCCTGACTTTC; cdr3_aa: CASSSPHPGANVLTF
v_call: TRBV5-4; d_call: NA; j_call: TRBJ2-1; clone_size: NA; cdr3_nt: TGTGCCAGCAGCTTGGGGCCGGGAGGGGACAGCTCCTACAATGAGCAGTTCTTC; cdr3_aa: CASSLGPGGDSSYNEQFF
v_call: TRBV19; d_call: NA; j_call: TRBJ1-1; clone_size: NA; cdr3_nt: TGTGCCAGTAGTATGGGAATGAACACTGAAGCTTTCTTT; cdr3_aa: CASSMGMNTEAFF
v_call: TRBV6-2/TRBV6-3; d_call: NA; j_call: TRBJ2-7; clone_size: NA; cdr3_nt: TGTGCCAGCAGTTACGTTGGGTACGAGCAGTACTTC; cdr3_aa: CASSYVGYEQYF